Below, one T cell receptor (beta chain) is given with its context. Its target is not known. This record comes from a study of OX40 agonist ivuxolimab in advanced cancers. Looking at the study overall: At doses from 0.01 to 10 mg/kg, patients were given intravenous ivuxolimab every 2 weeks. Averaging roughly 60 years in age, with a range of 23 to 79, the cohort was around 83% male. Study-level points and caveats: Normalized expansion of T-cell clones was also low for some nonresponders.

It was autoimmune disease history or systemic immunosuppression that excluded patients. Measured with immunoSEQ multiplex PCR; TCRdb has only the in-frame clones, and not every one. The sample yields tens of thousands of clones, about 92% seen once. Germline V gene data show CDR1 as MNHNY and CDR2 as SVGAGI (reference sequence). Trimming removed 3 bases at V and 3 bases at J, with 14 bases between. This CDR3 has 15 residues. This rearrangement joins TRBV6-6 to TRBJ1-2; a possible D gene is TRBD1 (6 bases). Source: CD4+ or CD8+ T cells sorted from blood, taken in a trial of the OX40 agonist ivuxolimab. The clonotype comes from an adult with an advanced solid tumor such as melanoma, head and neck, liver or kidney cancer. In DNA form, the CDR3 reads TGTGCCAGCAGTTATGAACAGGGCCTCTACTATGGCTACACCTTC. Translation: CASSYEQGLYYGYTF.